This T cell receptor beta chain was retrieved from a study of blood T cell repertoires in COVID-19. Study details: Samples came from the United States, Italy and Spain, spanning acute and convalescent COVID-19.

Germline CDR1 reads MGHRA; CDR2 reads YSYEKL. The CDR3 is 19 residues long. V gave up 3 bases and J gave up 2 bases, with 24 bases separating them. The method was immunoSEQ multiplex PCR; TCRdb's version includes in-frame clones alone and lacks a portion of them. The data contain about 24,000 clones, 89% of them seen just once; the ten biggest clones take up 19%. Only a few counts were recorded for this clone. V gene TRBV4-1 combines with J gene TRBJ2-3; D possibly corresponds to TRBD2 (6 bases). The sequence derives from a human donor in a cohort sampled during active COVID-19. The sequenced material came from peripheral blood. The chain's CDR3 is CASSQEDWVRGKYTDTQYF. As DNA, the CDR3 is TGCGCCAGCAGCCAGGAGGATTGGGTACGGGGGAAATACACAGATACGCAGTATTTT.